The sequence of this T cell receptor beta chain was determined in a study of T cell responses to AZD1222 COVID-19 vaccine. Study results and limitations: Among the donors, most were white British and more were female, and clonal diversity was possibly underestimated. Close to half of spike-specific TCRs reportedly recognize unmutated variant regions. Sampling captured repertoires only after the peak T cell response.

Assay: immunoSEQ multiplex PCR; the TCRdb copy retains only in-frame clones and omits some. Of around 78,000 clones listed, about nine tenths are singletons. The CDR3 contains 18 residues. CDR1 SGHNT and CDR2 YENEEA come from the germline V gene. The V and J ends lost 1 base and 2 bases respectively, with 19 bases between them. Timing groups of about 4 and about 12 weeks for second doses were pooled. A remark on this clone: What it binds is unknown.

V usage is TRBV11-3 and J usage is TRBJ2-3, with D uncertain. The source material was peripheral blood, sampled 28 days after the second AZD1222 dose. The sequence derives from an adult who received the AZD1222 COVID-19 vaccine. CDR3 sequence: CASSLGSVAADITDTQYF. As DNA, the CDR3 is TGTGCCAGCAGCTTAGGGTCGGTCGCGGCGGATATCACAGATACGCAGTATTTT.